The TCR beta chain under discussion was sequenced for a study of human T cells and chemical hapten exposure. One entry per CDR3 protein, called by TCRdb with MiXCR from the RACE reads. The data contain 40,000 to 45,000 distinct CDR3 sequences, approximately 4% of them seen just once; the ten biggest clones take up about 6%. This clonotype was recorded at least ten times. The time point here: healthy volunteer bleed at 6 weeks. Extraction yielded total RNA from whole blood (unfractionated). J lost 4 bases, V lost 10 bases, and 10 bases had no gene match. There are 14 residues in the CDR3. The germline gives CDR1 MNHEY, CDR2 SMNVEV (reference sequence).

The receptor was isolated from a human donor in good health. Some clones in this sample may be carry-over from other donors' samples. The genes are TRBV27 and TRBJ2-3; 8 bases match TRBD2. The specimen was whole blood. CDR3 protein: CATSSAGDPDTQYF. CDR3 coding DNA: TGTGCCACCTCATCAGCGGGAGACCCAGATACGCAGTATTTT.